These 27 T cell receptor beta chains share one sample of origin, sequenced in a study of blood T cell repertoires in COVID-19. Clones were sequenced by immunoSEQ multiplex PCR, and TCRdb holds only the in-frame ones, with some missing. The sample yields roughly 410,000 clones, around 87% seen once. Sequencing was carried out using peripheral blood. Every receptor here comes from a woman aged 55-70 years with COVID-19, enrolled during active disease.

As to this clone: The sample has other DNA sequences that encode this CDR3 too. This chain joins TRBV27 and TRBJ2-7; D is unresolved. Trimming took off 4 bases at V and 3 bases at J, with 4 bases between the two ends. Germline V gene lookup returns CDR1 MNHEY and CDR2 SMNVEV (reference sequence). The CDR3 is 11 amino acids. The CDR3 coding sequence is TGTGCCAGCAGTTCAGGCTACGAGCAGTACTTC. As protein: CASSSGYEQYF.

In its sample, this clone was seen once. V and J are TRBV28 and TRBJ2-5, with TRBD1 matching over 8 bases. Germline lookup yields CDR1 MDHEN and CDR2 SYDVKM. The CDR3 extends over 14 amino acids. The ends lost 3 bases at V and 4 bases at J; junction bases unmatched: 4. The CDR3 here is CASSFQQGVETQYF. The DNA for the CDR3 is TGTGCCAGCAGTTTTCAACAGGGGGTAGAGACCCAGTACTTC.

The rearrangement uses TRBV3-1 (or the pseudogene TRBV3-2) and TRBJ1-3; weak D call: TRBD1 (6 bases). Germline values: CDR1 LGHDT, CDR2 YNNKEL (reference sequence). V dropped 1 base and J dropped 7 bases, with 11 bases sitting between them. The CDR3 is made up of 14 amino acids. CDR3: CASSQVQGPNTIYF. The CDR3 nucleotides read TGTGCCAGCAGCCAAGTACAGGGCCCCAACACCATATATTTT.

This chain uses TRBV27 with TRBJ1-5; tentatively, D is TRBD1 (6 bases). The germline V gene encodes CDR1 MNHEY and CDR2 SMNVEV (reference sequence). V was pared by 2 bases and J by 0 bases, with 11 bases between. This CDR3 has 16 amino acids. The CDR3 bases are TGTGCCAGCAGTTTACAGGGGTACTATAGCAATCAGCCCCAGCATTTT. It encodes CASSLQGYYSNQPQHF.

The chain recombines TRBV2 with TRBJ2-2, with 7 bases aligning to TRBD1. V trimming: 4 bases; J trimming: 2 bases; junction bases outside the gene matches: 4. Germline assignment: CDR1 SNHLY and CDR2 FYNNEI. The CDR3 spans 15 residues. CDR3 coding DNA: TGTGCCAGCAGTGCCGGGACAGTAAACACCGGGGAGCTGTTTTTT. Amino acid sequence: CASSAGTVNTGELFF.

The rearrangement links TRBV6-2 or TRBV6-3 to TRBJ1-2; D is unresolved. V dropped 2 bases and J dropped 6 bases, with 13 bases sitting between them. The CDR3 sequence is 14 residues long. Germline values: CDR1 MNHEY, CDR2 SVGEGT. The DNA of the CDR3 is TGTGCCAGCAGTTACCCGCAGCACCGGGATGGCTACACCTTC. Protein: CASSYPQHRDGYTF.

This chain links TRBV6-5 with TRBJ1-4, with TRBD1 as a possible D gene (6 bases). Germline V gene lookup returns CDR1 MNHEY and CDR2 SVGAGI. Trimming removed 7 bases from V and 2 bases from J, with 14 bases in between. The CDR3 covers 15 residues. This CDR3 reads CASTRGGGTNEKLFF. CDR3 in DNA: TGTGCCAGCACCCGAGGGGGGGGTACTAATGAAAAACTGTTTTTT.

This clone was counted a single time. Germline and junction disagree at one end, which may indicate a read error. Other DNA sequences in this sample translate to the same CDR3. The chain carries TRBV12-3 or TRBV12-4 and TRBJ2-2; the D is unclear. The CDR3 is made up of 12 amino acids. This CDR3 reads CASSLGVGELFF. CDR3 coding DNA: TGTGCCAGCAGCTTAGGAGTCGGGGAGCTGTTTTTT.

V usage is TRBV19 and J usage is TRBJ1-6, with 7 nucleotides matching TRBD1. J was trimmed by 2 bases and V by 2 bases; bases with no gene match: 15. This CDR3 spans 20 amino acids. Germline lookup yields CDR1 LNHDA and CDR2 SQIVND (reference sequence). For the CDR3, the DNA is TGTGCCAGTAGTATATATCGCGGCAGGGGGACCCCTACCTATAATTCACCCCTCCACTTT. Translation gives CASSIYRGRGTPTYNSPLHF.

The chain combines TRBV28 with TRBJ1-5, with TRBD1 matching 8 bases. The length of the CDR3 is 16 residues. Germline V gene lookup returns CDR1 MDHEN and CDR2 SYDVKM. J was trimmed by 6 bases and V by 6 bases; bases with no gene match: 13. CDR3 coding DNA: TGTGCCAGCAGCCTATCAGGACAGGGTCAGGGTCAGCCCCAGCATTTT. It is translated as CASSLSGQGQGQPQHF.

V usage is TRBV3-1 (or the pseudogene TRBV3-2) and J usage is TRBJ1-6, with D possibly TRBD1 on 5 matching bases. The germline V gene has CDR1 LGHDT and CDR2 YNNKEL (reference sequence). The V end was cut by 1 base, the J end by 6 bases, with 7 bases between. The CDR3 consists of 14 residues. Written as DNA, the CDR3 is TGTGCCAGCAGCCAAGGACAGTCTAATTCACCCCTCCACTTT. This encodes CASSQGQSNSPLHF.

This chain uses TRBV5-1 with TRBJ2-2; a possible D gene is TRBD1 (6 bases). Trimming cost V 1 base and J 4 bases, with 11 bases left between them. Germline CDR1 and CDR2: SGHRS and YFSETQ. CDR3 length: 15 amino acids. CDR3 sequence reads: CASSLFRGGTGELFF. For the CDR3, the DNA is TGCGCCAGCAGCTTGTTCAGGGGCGGCACCGGGGAGCTGTTTTTT.

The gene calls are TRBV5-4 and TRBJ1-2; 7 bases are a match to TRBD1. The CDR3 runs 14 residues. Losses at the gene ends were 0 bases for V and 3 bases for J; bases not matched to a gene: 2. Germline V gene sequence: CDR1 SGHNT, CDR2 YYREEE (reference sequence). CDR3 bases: TGTGCCAGCAGCTTGGACAGGGGCTACTATGGCTACACCTTC. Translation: CASSLDRGYYGYTF.

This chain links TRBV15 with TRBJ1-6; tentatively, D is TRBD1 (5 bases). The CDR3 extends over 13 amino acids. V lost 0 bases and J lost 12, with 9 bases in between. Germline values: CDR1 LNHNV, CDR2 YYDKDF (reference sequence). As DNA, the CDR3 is TGTGCCACCAGCAGAGACCTGACAGAACCCCTCCACTTT. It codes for CATSRDLTEPLHF.

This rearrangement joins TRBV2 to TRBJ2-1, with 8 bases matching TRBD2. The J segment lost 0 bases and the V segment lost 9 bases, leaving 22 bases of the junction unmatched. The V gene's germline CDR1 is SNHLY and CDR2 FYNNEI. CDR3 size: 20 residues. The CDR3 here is CASPPKGGVEAGVSYNEQFF. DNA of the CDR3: TGTGCCAGTCCACCGAAGGGTGGGGTCGAAGCGGGGGTCTCCTACAATGAGCAGTTCTTC.

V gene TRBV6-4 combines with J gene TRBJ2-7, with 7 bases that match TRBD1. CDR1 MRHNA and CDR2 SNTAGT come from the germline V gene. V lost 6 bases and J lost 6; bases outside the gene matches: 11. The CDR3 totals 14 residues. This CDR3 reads CASSPRQGLAEQYF. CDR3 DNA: TGTGCCAGCAGCCCTAGACAGGGCTTGGCCGAGCAGTACTTC.

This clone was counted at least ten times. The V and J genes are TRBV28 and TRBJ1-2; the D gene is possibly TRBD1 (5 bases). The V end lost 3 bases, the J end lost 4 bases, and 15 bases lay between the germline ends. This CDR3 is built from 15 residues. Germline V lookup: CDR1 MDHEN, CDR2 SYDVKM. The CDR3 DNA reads TGTGCCAGCAGTTTTAGTGGGGGACTCTCCTATGGCTACACCTTC. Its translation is CASSFSGGLSYGYTF.

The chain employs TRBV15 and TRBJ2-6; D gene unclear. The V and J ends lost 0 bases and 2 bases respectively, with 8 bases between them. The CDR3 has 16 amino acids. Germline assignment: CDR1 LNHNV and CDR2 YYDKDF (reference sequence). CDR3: CATSRDRSTGANVLTF. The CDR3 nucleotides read TGTGCCACCAGCAGAGATAGATCAACTGGGGCCAACGTCCTGACTTTC.

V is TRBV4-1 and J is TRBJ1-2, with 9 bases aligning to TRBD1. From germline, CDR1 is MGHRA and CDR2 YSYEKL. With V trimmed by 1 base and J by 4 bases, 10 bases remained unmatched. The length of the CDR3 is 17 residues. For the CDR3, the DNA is TGCGCCAGCAGCCAAGGGGCCCGGGACAGGGTGGGCTATGGCTACACCTTC. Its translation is CASSQGARDRVGYGYTF.

As DNA, the CDR3 is TGTGCCAGCACCCGGGACAGGGGCAACTATGGCTACACCTTC. This encodes CASTRDRGNYGYTF. The rearrangement links TRBV6-5 to TRBJ1-2, with 10 bases aligning to TRBD1. V shed 7 bases and J 2 bases; nucleotides not matched to a gene: 4. The length of the CDR3 is 14 residues. Germline CDR1 MNHEY, CDR2 SVGAGI.

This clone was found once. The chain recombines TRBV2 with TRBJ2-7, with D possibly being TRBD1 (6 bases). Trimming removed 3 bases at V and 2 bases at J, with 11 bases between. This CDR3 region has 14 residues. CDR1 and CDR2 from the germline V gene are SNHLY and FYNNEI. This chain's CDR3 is CASSEGRGAYEQYF. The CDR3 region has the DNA TGTGCCAGCAGTGAGGGCAGGGGAGCCTACGAGCAGTACTTC.

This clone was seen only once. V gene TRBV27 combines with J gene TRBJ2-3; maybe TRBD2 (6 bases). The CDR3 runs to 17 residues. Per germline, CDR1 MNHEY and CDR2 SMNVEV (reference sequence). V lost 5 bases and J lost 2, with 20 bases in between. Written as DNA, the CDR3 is TGTGCCAGCAGTATCCAGGGAGGACCCTCGTTCACAGATACGCAGTATTTT. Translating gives CASSIQGGPSFTDTQYF.

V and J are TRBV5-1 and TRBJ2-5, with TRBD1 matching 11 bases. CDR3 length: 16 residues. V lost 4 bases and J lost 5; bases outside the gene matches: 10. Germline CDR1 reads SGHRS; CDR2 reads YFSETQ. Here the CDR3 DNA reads TGCGCCAGCAGCACCTCCGGACAGGGGGCATGGGAGACCCAGTACTTC. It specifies CASSTSGQGAWETQYF. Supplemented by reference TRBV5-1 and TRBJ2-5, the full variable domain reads KAGVTQTPRYLIKTRGQQVTLSCSPISGHRSVSWYQQTPGQGLQFLFEYFSETQRNKGNFPGRFSGRQFSNSRSEMNVSTLELGDSALYLCASSTSGQGAWETQYFGPGTRLLVL.

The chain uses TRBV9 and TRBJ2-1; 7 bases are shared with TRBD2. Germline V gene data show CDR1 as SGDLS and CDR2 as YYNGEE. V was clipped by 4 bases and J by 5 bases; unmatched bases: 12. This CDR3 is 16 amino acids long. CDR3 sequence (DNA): TGTGCCAGCAGCACAAGACTAGCCCCGCCGAACAATGAGCAGTTCTTC. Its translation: CASSTRLAPPNNEQFF.

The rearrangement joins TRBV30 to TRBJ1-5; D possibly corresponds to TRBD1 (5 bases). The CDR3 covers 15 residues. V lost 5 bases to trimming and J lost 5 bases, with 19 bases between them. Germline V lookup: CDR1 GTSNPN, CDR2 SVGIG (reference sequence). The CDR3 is CAWAKDTGVDQPQHF. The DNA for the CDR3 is TGTGCCTGGGCTAAGGACACGGGAGTCGATCAGCCCCAGCATTTT.

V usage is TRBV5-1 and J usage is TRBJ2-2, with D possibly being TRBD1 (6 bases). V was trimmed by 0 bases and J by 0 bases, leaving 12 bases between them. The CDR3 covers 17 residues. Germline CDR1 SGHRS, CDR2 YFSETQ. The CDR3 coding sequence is TGCGCCAGCAGCTTGGCGATTGGGACAACGAACACCGGGGAGCTGTTTTTT. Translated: CASSLAIGTTNTGELFF.

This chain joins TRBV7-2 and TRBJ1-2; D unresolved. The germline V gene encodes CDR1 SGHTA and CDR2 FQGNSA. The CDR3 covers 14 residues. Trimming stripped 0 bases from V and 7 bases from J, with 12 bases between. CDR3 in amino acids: CASSLARVTGGYTF. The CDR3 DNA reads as TGTGCCAGCAGCTTAGCGAGGGTTACGGGTGGCTACACCTTC.